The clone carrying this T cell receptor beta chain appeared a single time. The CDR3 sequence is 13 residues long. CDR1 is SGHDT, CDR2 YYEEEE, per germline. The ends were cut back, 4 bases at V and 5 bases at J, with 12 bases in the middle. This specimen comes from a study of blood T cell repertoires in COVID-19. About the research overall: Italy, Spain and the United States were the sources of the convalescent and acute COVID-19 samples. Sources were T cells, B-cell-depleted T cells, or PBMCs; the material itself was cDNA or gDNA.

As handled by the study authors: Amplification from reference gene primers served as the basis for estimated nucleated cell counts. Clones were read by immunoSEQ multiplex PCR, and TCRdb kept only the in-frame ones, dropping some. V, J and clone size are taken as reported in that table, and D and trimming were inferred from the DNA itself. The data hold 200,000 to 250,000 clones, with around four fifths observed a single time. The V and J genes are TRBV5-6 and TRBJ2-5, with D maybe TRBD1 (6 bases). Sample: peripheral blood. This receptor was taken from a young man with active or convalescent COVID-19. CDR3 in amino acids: CASSKTGWETQYF. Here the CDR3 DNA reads TGTGCCAGCAGCAAGACAGGTTGGGAGACCCAGTACTTC.